This section outlines one T cell receptor beta chain sequence together with its context. This sample is drawn from a study of blood T cell repertoires in COVID-19. Overall study: Sources were T cells, B-cell-depleted T cells, or PBMCs; the material itself was cDNA or gDNA.

Some clones are missing from TCRdb's copy, which holds only in-frame ones; the method was immunoSEQ multiplex PCR. The sample records nearly 200,000 clones, roughly nine tenths being singletons. The CDR3 totals 17 residues. V gave up 0 bases and J gave up 2 bases, with 14 bases separating them. Germline V gene data show CDR1 as MNHEY and CDR2 as SMNVEV (reference sequence). The specimen sequenced was peripheral blood. The V gene is TRBV27, the J gene TRBJ2-4, with a tentative D call TRBD1 (5 bases). This sequence originates from a woman in her 70s with acute or convalescent COVID-19. CDR3 in DNA: TGTGCCAGCAGTTTATCGAAGGGCAGGGAAACCAAAAACATTCAGTACTTC. This codes for CASSLSKGRETKNIQYF.